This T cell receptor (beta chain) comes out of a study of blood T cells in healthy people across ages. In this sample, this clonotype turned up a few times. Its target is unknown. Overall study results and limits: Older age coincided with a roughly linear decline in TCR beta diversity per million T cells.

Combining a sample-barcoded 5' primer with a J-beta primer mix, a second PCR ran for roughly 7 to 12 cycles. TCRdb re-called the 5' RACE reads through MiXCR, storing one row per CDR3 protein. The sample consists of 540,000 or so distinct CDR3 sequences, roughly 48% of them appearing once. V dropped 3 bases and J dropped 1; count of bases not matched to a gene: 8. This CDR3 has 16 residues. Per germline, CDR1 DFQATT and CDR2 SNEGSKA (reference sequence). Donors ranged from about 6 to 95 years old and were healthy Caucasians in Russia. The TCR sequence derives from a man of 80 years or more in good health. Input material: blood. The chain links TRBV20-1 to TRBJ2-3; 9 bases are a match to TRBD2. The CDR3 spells CSARTGTSLGTDTQYF. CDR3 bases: TGCAGTGCTAGGACCGGGACTAGCCTCGGCACAGATACGCAGTATTTT.